This T cell receptor (beta chain) derives from a study of T-cell reconstitution after alpha-beta-depleted transplantation in children. The CDR3 is made up of 18 amino acids. Germline trimming cut 6 bases from V and 5 bases from J; bases unmatched to any gene: 11. Per germline, CDR1 MNHNS and CDR2 SASEGT. This clonotype was seen ten or more times. Construction of the TCRbeta library involved unique molecular identifiers. Using its own MiXCR run on the PCR reads, TCRdb lists one record per CDR3 protein. The table has about 610,000 distinct CDR3 sequences, under 12% seen once. This TCR derives from a human donor who donated a stem cell graft to a child with acute myeloid leukemia. The starting material was PBMCs from the stem cell graft donor, obtained from the stem cell graft. The chain joins TRBV6-1 to TRBJ2-2; 14 bases align to TRBD2. CDR3 DNA sequence: TGTGCCAGCAGCTCTCCGGGACTAGCGGGAGCGGGTACCGGGGAGCTGTTTTTT. It yields the protein CASSSPGLAGAGTGELFF.